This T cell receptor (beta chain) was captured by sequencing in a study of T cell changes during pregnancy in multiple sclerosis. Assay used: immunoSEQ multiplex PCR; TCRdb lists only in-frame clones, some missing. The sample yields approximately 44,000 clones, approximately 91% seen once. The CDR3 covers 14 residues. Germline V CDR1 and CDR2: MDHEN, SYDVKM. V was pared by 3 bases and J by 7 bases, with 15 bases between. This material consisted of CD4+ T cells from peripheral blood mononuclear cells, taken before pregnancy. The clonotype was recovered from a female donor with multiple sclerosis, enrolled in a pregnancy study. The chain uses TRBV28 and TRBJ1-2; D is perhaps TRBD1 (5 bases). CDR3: CASSFSGRRAGYTF. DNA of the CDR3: TGTGCCAGCAGTTTTTCAGGGAGGAGGGCTGGCTACACCTTC.